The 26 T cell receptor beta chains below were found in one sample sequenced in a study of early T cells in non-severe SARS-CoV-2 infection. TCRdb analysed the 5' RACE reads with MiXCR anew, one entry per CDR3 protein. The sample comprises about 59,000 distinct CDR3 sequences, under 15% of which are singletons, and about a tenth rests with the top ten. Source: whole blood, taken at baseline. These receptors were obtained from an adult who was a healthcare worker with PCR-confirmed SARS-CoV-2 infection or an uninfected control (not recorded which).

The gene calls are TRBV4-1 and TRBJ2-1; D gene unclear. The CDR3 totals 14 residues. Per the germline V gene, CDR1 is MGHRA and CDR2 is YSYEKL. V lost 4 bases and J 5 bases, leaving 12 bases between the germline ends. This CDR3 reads CASSPSAAHNEQFF. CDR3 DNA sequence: TGCGCCAGCAGCCCCAGCGCAGCCCACAATGAGCAGTTCTTC.

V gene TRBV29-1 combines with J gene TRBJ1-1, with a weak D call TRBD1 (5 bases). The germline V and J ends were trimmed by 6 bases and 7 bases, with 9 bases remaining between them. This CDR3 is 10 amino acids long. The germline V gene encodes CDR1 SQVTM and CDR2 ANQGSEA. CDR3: CSVRQIEAFF. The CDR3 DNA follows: TGCAGCGTGCGACAGATTGAAGCTTTCTTT.

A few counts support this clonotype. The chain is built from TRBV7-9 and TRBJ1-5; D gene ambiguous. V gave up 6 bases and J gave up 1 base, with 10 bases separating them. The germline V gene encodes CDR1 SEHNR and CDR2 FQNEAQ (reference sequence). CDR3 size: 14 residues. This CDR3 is CASSRGGSNQPQHF. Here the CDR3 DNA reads TGTGCCAGCAGTCGCGGCGGGAGCAATCAGCCCCAGCATTTT.

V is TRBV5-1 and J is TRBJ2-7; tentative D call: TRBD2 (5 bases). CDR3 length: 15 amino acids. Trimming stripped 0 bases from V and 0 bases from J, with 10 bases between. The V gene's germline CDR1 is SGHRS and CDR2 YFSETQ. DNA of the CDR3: TGCGCCAGCAGCTTGGGGGCGGGTAGCTCCTACGAGCAGTACTTC. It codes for CASSLGAGSSYEQYF.

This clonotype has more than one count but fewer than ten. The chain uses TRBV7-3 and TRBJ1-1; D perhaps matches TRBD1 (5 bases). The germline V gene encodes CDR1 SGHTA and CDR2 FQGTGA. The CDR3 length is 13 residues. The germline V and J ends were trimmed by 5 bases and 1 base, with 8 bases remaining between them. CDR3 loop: CASSGHRNTEAFF. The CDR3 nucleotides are TGTGCCAGCAGCGGACACCGGAACACTGAAGCTTTCTTT.

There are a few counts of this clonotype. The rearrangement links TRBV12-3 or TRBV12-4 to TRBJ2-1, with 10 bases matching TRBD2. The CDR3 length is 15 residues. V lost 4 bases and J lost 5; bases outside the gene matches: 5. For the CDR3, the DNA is TGTGCCAGCAGTTCATTAGCGGGAGGTGACAATGAGCAGTTCTTC. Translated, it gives CASSSLAGGDNEQFF.

In DNA form, the CDR3 reads TGTGCCAGCTTACCGACGGACCGCTCGGCCCAGTACTTC. It translates to CASLPTDRSAQYF. The V call is TRBV2, the J call TRBJ2-5; D not certain. CDR1 is SNHLY and CDR2 is FYNNEI in the germline V gene. V dropped 8 bases and J dropped 9 bases, with 19 bases sitting between them. CDR3 length: 13 residues.

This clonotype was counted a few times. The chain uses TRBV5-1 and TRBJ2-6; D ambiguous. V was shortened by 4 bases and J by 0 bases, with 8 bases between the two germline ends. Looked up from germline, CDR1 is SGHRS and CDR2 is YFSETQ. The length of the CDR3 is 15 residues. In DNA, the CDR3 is TGCGCCAGCAGCCCTTGGCCCTCTGGGGCCAACGTCCTGACTTTC. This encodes CASSPWPSGANVLTF.

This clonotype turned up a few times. CDR3 nucleotide sequence: TGTGCCAGCAGTTACTCGCGACAGGCTGACACTGAAGCTTTCTTT. It translates to CASSYSRQADTEAFF. V usage is TRBV6-5 and J usage is TRBJ1-1; tentative D call: TRBD1 (6 bases). V lost 0 bases and J lost 3, with 11 bases in between. This CDR3 region has 15 residues. CDR1 is MNHEY and CDR2 is SVGAGI in the germline V gene.

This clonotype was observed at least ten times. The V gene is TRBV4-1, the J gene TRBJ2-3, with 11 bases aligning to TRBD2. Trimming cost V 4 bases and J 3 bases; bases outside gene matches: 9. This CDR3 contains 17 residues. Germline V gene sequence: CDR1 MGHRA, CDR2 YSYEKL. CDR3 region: CASSLTGTSGRTDTQYF. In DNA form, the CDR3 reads TGCGCCAGCAGCCTCACCGGGACTAGCGGTAGAACAGATACGCAGTATTTT.

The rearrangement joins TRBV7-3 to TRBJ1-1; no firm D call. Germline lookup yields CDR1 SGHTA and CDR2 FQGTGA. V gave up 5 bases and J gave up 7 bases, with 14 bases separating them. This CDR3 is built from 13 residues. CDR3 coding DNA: TGTGCCAGCAGCGTGAGGAAGACGGGTGAAGCTTTCTTT. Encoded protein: CASSVRKTGEAFF.

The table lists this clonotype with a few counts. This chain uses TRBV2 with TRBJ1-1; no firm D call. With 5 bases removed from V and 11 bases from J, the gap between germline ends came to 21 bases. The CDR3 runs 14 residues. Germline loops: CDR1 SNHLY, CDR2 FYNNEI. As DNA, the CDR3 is TGTGCCAGCAGTCCGTTTTCGGGCTCCGTGCTCGCTTTCTTT. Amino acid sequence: CASSPFSGSVLAFF.

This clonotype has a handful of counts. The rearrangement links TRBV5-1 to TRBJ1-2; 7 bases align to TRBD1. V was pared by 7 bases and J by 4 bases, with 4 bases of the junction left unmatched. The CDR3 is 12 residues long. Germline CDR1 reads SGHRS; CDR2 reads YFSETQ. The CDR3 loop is CASGTAIYGYTF. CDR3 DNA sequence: TGCGCCAGCGGGACAGCGATCTATGGCTACACCTTC.

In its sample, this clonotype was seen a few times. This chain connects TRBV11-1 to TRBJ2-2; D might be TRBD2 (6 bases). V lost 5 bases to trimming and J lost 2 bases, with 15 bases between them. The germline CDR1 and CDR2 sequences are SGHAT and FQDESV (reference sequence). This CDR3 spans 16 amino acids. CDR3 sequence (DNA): TGTGCCAGCAGCCCGAACAGGAGGGCAAACACCGGGGAGCTGTTTTTT. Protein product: CASSPNRRANTGELFF.

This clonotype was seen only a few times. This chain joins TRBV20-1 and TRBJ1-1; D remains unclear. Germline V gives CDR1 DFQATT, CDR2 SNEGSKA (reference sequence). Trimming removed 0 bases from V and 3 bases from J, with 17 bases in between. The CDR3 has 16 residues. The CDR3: CSARDITEPMDTEAFF. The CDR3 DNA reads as TGCAGTGCTAGAGACATCACCGAACCGATGGACACTGAAGCTTTCTTT.

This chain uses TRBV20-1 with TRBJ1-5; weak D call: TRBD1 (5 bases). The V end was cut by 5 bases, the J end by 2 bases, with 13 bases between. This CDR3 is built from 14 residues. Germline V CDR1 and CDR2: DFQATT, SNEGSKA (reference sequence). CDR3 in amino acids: CSAPPLGGNQPQHF. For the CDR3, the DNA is TGCAGTGCTCCACCCTTGGGGGGCAATCAGCCCCAGCATTTT.

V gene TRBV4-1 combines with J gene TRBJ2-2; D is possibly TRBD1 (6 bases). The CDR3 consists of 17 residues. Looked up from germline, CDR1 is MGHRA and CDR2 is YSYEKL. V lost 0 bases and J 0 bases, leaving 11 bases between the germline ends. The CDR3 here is CASSQEQGSANTGELFF. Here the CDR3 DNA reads TGCGCCAGCAGCCAAGAACAGGGCTCAGCGAACACCGGGGAGCTGTTTTTT.

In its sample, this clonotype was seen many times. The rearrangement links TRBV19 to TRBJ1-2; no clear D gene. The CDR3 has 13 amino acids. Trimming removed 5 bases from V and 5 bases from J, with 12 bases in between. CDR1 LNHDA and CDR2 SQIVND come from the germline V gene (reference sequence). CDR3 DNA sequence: TGTGCCAGTAGTTCGTCCCCGGGGTATGGCTACACCTTC. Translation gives CASSSSPGYGYTF.

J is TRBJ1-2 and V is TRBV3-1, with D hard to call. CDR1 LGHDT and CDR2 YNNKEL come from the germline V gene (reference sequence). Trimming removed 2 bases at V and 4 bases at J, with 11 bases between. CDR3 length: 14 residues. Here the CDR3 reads CASSQLSGIYGYTF. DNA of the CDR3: TGTGCCAGCAGCCAATTGTCCGGAATCTATGGCTACACCTTC. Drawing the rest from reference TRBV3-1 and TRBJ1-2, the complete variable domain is DTAVSQTPKYLVTQMGNDKSIKCEQNLGHDTMYWYKQDSKKFLKIMFSYNNKELIINETVPNRFSPKSPDKAHLNLHINSLELGDSAVYFCASSQLSGIYGYTFGSGTRLTVV.

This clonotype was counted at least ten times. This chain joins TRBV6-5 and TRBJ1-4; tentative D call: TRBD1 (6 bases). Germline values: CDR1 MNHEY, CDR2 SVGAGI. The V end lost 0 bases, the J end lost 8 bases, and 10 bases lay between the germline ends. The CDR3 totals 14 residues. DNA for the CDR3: TGTGCCAGCAGTTACTCGAGCAGGGGAGAAAAACTGTTTTTT. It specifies CASSYSSRGEKLFF.

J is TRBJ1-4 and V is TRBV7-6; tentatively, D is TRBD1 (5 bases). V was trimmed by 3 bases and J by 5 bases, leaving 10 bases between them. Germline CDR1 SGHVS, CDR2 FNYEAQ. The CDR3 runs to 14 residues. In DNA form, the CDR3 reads TGTGCCAGCAGCTTGAACAGGAACAATGAAAAACTGTTTTTT. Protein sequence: CASSLNRNNEKLFF.

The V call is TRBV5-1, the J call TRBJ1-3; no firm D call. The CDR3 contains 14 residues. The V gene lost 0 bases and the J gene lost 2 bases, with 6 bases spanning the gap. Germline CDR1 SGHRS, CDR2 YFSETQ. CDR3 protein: CASSLATTGNTIYF. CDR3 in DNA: TGCGCCAGCAGCTTGGCAACGACTGGAAACACCATATATTTT.

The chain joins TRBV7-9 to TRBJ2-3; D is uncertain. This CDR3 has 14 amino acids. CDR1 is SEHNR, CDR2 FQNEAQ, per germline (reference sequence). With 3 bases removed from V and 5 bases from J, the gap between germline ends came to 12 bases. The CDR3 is CASSFHPDRDTQYF. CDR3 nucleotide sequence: TGTGCCAGCAGCTTCCATCCAGACCGAGATACGCAGTATTTT.

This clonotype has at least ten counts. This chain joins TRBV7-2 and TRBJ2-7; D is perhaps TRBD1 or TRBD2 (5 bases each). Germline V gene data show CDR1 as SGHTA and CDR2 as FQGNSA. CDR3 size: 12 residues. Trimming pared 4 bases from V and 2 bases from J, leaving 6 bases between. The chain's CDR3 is CASSSGPYEQYF. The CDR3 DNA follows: TGTGCCAGCAGCTCGGGACCCTACGAGCAGTACTTC.

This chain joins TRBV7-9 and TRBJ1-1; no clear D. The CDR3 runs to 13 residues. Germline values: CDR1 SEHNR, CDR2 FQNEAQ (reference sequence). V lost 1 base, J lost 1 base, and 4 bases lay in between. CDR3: CASSLDPNTEAFF. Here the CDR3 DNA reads TGTGCCAGCAGCTTAGATCCGAACACTGAAGCTTTCTTT.

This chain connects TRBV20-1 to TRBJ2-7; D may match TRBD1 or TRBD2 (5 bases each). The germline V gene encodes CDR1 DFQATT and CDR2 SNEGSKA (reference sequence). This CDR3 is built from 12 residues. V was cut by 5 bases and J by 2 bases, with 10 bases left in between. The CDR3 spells CSASPGPYEQYF. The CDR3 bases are TGCAGTGCTTCTCCGGGACCCTACGAGCAGTACTTC.